This T cell receptor (beta chain) appears in the sequencing data of a study of T cells in Graves' hyperthyroidism and ophthalmopathy. This clonotype was recorded many times. Its antigen is still unknown. The diagnoses drew upon clinical symptoms, serum thyroxine and TRAb, thyroid ultrasound and orbital computed tomography. Isolation of PBMCs was performed on 10 ml fresh peripheral blood. TCR beta CDR3 sequences were amplified from RNA transcripts. The study used the HTBI primer set for a first-round RT-PCR of the TCR CDR3. TCRdb itself ran the multiplex PCR reads through MiXCR, one entry per CDR3 protein. This table holds approximately 400,000 distinct CDR3 sequences, less than 20% found once. Points from the study as a whole: Expanded thyroid clonotypes (above 0.001) were mostly also found in blood. Separation of ophthalmopathy from stable hyperthyroidism was achieved by a 13 V-J model.

The J segment lost 1 base and the V segment lost 2 bases, leaving 6 bases of the junction unmatched. The CDR3 loop spans 16 amino acids. Germline lookup yields CDR1 PRHDT and CDR2 FYEKMQ (reference sequence). What was sequenced was blood. This clonotype originated in a young man with Graves' ophthalmopathy. V gene TRBV13 combines with J gene TRBJ2-5; 8 bases are shared with TRBD1. In nucleotides, the CDR3 is TGTGCCAGCAGCTTACCGTCGACAGGGGTCCAAGAGACCCAGTACTTC. It specifies CASSLPSTGVQETQYF.